This TCR beta chain was identified in a study of blood T cell repertoires in COVID-19. The germline V gene has CDR1 SGHRS and CDR2 YFSETQ. The CDR3 has 18 residues. Trimming took off 3 bases at V and 0 bases at J, with 20 bases between the two ends. TCRdb keeps only in-frame clones here, not all; method: immunoSEQ multiplex PCR. The sample lists tens of thousands of clones, about 88% occurring once. Input material: peripheral blood. The TCR originated in a woman aged 45-59 years with active or convalescent COVID-19. J is TRBJ2-3 and V is TRBV5-1; possibly TRBD1 for D (6 bases). CDR3 DNA sequence: TGCGCCAGCAGCTCGCAGGGGAGCCGGCCGCGAAGCACAGATACGCAGTATTTT. Amino acids: CASSSQGSRPRSTDTQYF.